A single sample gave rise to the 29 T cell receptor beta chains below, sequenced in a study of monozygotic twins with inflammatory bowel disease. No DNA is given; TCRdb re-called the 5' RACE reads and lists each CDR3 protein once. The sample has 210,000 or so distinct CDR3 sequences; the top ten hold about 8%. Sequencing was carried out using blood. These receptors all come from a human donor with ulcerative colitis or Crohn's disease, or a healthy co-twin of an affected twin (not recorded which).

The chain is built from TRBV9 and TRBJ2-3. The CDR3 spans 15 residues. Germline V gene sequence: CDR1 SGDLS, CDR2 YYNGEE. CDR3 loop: CASSGQLASTDTQYF.

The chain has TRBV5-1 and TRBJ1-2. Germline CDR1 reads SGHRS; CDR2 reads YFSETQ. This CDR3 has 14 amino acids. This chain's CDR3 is CASSLEWNNYGYTF.

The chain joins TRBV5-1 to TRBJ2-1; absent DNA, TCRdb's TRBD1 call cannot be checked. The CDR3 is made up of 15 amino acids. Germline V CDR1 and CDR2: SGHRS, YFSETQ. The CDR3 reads CASSSGSFPYNEQFF.

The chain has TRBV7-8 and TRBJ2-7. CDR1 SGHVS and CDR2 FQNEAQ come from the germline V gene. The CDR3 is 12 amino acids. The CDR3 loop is CASSPYLGEQYF.

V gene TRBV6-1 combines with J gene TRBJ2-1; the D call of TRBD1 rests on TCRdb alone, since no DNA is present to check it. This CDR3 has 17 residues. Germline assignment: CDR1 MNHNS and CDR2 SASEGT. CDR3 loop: CASSNTAPRDIDNEQFF.

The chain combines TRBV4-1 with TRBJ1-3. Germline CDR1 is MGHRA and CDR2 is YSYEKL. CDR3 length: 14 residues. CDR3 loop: CASSQEREWDTIYF.

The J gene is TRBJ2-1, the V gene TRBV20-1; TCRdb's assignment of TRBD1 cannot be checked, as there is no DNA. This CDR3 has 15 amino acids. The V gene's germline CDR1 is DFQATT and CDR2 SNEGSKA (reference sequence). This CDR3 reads CSAQVRGQTYNEQFF.

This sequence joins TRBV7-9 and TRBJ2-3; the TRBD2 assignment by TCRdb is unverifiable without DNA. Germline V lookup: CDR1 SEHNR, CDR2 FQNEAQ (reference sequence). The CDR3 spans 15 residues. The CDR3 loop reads CASSFPGLASTAQYF.

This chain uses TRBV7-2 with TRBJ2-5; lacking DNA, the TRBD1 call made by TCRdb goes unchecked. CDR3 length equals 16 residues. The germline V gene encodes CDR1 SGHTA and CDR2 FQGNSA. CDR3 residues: CASSLAAQGAFETQYF. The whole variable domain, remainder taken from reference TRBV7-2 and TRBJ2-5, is GAGVSQSPSNKVTEKGKDVELRCDPISGHTALYWYRQSLGQGLEFLIYFQGNSAPDKSGLPSDRFSAERTGGSVSTLTIQRTQQEDSAVYLCASSLAAQGAFETQYFGPGTRLLVL.

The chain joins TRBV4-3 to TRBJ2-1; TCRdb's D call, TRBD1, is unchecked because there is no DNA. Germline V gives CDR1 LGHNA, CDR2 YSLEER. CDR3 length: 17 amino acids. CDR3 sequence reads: CASSQEIPGQGPNEQFF.

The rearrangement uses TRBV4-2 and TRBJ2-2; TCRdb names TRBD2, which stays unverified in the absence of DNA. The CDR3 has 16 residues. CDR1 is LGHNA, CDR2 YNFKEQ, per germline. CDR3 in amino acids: CASSQERTTNTGELFF.

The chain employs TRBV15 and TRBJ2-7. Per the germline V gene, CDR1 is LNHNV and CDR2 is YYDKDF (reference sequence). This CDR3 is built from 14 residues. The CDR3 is CATSRDIKGYEQYF.

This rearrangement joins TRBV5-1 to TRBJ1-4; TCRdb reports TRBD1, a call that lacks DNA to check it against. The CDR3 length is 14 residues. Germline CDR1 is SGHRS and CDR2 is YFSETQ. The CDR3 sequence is CASSLTGGNEKLFF.

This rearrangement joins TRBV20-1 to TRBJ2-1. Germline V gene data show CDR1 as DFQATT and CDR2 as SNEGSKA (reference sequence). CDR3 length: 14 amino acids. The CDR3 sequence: CSAREDGSYNEQFF.

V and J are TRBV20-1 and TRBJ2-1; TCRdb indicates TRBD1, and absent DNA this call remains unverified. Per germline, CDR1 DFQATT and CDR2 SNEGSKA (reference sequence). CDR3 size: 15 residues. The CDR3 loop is CSAPPNTGSYNEQFF.

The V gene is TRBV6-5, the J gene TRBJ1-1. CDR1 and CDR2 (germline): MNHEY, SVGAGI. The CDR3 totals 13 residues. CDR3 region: CASSHPVGTEAFF.

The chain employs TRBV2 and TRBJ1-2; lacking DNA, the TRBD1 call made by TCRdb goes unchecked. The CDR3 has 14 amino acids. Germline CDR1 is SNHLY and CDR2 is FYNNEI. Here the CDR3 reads CASSDRRGSDGYTF.

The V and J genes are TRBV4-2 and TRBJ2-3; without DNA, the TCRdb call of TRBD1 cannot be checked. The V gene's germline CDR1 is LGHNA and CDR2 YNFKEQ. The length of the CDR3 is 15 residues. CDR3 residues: CASSQQGDGTDTQYF.

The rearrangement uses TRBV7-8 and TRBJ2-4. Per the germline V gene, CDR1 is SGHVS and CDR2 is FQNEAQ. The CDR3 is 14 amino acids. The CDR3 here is CASSLSLAKNIQYF. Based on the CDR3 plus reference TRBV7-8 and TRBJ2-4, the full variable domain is GAGVSQSPRYKVAKRGQDVALRCDPISGHVSLFWYQQALGQGPEFLTYFQNEAQLDKSGLPSDRFFAERPEGSVSTLKIQRTQQEDSAVYLCASSLSLAKNIQYFGAGTRLSVL.

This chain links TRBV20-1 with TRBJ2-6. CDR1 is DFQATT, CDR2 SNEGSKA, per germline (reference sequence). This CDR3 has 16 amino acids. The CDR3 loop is CSAIGSSTSGANVLTF.

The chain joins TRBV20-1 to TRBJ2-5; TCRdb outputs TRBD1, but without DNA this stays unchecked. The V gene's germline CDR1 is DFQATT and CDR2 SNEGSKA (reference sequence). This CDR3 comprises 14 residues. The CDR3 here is CSAAAETGRETQYF.

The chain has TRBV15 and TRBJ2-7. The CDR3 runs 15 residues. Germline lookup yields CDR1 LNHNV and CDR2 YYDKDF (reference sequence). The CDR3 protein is CATSRDRLDSYEQYF. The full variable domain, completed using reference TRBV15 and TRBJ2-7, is DAMVIQNPRYQVTQFGKPVTLSCSQTLNHNVMYWYQQKSSQAPKLLFHYYDKDFNNEADTPDNFQSRRPNTSFCFLDIRSPGLGDTAMYLCATSRDRLDSYEQYFGPGTRLTVT.

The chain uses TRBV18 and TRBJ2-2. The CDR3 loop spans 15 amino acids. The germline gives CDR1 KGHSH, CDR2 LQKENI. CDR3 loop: CASSPPMGTTGELFF.

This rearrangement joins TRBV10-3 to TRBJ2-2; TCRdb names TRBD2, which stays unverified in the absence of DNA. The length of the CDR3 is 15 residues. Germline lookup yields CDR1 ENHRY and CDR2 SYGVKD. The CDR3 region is CAISGVPRGTGELFF.

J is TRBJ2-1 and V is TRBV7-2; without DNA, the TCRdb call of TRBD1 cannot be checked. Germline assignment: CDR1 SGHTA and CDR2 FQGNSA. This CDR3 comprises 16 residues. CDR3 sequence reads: CASSLASSGGYNEQFF.

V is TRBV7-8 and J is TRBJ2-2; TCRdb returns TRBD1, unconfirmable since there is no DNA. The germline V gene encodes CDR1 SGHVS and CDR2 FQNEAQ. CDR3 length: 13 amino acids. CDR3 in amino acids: CASRGHLAGELFF.

This CDR3 reads CASSLDRGRTYEQYF. The chain links TRBV18 to TRBJ2-7; without DNA, the TCRdb call of TRBD1 cannot be checked. This CDR3 is built from 15 residues. Germline CDR1 and CDR2: KGHSH and LQKENI.

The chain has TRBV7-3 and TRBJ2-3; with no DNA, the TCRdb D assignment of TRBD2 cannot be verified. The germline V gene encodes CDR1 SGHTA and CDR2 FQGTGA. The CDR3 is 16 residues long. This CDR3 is CASSPVGLAATDTQYF. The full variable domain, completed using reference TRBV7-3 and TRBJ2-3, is GAGVSQTPSNKVTEKGKYVELRCDPISGHTALYWYRQSLGQGPEFLIYFQGTGAADDSGLPNDRFFAVRPEGSVSTLKIQRTERGDSAVYLCASSPVGLAATDTQYFGPGTRLTVL.

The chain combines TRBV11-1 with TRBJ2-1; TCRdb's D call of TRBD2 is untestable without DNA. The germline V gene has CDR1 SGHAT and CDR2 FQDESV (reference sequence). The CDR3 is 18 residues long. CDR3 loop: CASSLTSGGGSSYNEQFF.